This TCR beta chain was retrieved from a study of T cell repertoires in cytomegalovirus infection. Turning to the study itself: Well-studied HLA-B-restricted CMV epitopes were used in the study alongside recently identified HLA-C-restricted ones. Through public TCR beta signatures, both CMV infection and matching HLA type were indicated. Overall study results and limits: Public TCR beta family frequency separated CMV-and-HLA carriers, including in an independent cohort. The study found HLA-C-restricted CMV-specific TCR beta clonotypes dominating the ex vivo response.

TCRdb ran MiXCR on the reads and lists one entry per CDR3 protein. The sample records approximately 1,000,000 distinct CDR3 sequences, approximately 31% being singletons. This clonotype was seen at least ten times. Its antigen is undetermined. This sequence originates from a human donor in good health (CMV status not recorded). Some clones in this sample may be carry-over from other donors' samples. Here the sequenced sample was cultured CD8+ T cells from PBMCs, taken from culture after CMV antigen stimulation.

The CDR3 here is CASSSSGTGEIDEQFF. The CDR3 DNA is TGTGCCAGCAGCTCCTCCGGGACAGGGGAAATAGATGAGCAGTTCTTC. The rearrangement links TRBV7-8 to TRBJ2-1, with 10 bases that match TRBD1. Per germline, CDR1 SGHVS and CDR2 FQNEAQ. The CDR3 runs to 16 residues. The junction had 11 bases not matched to a gene; V was cut back by 4 bases and J by 8 bases.